This TCR beta chain stems from a study of cytomegalovirus exposure and HLA in healthy donors. Study-wide results and limits: Analysis was carried out at a later point, and it linked a missense DCLRE1C variant to TCR beta V- and J-gene trimming.

The PCR ran on 60 Vbeta and 13 Jbeta primers. Here immunoSEQ multiplex PCR was the method, and the copy in TCRdb shows in-frame clones only, minus some. The table records around 150,000 clones, 68% of them present only once. Worth noting for this clone: What it recognizes is unknown.

Germline trimming cut 2 bases from V and 0 bases from J; bases unmatched to any gene: 3. The CDR3 is 17 amino acids. CDR1 and CDR2 from the germline V gene are MNHEY and SMNVEV (reference sequence). The clonotype comes from a man in his 60s in good health and CMV-seronegative. Sequenced: PBMCs. V and J are TRBV27 and TRBJ2-7, with 14 positions matching TRBD2. CDR3 sequence (DNA): TGTGCCAGCAGTTTAGTTGGACTAGCGGGAGGCTCCTACGAGCAGTACTTC. Translated: CASSLVGLAGGSYEQYF.